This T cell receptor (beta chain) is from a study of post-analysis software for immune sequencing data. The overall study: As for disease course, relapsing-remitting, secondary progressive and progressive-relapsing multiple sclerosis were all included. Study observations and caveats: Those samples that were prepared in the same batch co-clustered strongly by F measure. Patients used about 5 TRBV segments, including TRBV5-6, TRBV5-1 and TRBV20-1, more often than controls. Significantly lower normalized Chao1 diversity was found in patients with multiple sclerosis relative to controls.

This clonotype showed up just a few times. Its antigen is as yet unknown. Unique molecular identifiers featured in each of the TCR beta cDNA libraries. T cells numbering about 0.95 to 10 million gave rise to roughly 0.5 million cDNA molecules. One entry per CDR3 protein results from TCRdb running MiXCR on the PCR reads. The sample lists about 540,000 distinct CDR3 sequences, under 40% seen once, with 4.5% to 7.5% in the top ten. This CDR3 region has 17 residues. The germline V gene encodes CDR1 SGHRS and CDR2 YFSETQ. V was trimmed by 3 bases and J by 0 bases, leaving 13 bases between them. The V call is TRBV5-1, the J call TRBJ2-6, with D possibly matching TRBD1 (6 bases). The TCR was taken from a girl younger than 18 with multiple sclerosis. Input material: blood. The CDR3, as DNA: TGCGCCAGCAGCTCTGGGGGCTCCCTCTCTGGGGCCAACGTCCTGACTTTC. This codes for CASSSGGSLSGANVLTF. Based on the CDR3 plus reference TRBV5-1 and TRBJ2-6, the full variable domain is KAGVTQTPRYLIKTRGQQVTLSCSPISGHRSVSWYQQTPGQGLQFLFEYFSETQRNKGNFPGRFSGRQFSNSRSEMNVSTLELGDSALYLCASSSGGSLSGANVLTFGAGSRLTVL.